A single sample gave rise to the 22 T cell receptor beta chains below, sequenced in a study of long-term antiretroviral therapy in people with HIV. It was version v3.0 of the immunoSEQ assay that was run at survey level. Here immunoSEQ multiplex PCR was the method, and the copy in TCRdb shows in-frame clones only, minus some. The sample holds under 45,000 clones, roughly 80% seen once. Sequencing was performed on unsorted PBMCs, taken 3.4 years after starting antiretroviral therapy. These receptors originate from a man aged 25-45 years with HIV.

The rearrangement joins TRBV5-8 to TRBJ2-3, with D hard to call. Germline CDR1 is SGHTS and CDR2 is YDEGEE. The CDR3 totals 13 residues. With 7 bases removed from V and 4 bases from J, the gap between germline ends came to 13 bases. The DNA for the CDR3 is TGTGCCAGCCGGGTTCGGAATCCAGATACGCAGTATTTT. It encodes CASRVRNPDTQYF.

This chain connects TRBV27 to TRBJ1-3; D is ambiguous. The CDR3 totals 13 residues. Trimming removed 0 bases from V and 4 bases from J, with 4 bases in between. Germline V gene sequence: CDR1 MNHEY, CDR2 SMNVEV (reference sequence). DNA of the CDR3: TGTGCCAGCAGTTTATCGCGGGGAAACACCATATATTTT. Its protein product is CASSLSRGNTIYF.

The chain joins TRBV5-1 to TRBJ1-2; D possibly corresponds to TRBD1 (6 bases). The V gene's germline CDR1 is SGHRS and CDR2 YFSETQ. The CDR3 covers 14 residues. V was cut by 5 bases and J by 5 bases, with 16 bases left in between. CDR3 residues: CASRPGQREYGYTF. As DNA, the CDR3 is TGCGCCAGCAGACCAGGACAGAGGGAATATGGCTACACCTTC.

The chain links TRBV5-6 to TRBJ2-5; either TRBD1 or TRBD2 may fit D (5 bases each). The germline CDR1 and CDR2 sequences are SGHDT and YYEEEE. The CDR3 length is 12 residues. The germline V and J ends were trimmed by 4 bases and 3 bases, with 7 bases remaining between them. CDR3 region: CASSLGEETQYF. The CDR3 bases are TGTGCCAGCAGCCTGGGGGAAGAGACCCAGTACTTC.

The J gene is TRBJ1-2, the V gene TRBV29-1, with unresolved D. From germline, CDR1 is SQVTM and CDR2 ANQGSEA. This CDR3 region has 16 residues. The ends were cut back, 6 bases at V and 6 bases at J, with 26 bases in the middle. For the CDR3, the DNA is TGCAGCGTCCCCACGAGGACCGGCTTAGGGAGTGATGGCTACACCTTC. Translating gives CSVPTRTGLGSDGYTF.

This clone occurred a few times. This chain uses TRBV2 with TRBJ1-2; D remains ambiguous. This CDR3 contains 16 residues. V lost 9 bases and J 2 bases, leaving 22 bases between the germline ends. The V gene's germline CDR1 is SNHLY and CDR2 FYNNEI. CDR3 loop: CASIPNSAQTNYGYTF. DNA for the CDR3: TGTGCCAGTATCCCAAACAGCGCCCAGACAAACTATGGCTACACCTTC.

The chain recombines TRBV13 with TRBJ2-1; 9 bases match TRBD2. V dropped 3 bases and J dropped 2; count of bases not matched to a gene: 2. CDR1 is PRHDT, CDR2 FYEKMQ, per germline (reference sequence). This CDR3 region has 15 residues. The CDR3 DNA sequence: TGTGCCAGCAGCTTGAGGACTAGCGCCTACAATGAGCAGTTCTTC. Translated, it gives CASSLRTSAYNEQFF. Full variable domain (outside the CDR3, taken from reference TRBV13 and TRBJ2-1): AAGVIQSPRHLIKEKRETATLKCYPIPRHDTVYWYQQGPGQDPQFLISFYEKMQSDKGSIPDRFSAQQFSDYHSELNMSSLELGDSALYFCASSLRTSAYNEQFFGPGTRLTVL.

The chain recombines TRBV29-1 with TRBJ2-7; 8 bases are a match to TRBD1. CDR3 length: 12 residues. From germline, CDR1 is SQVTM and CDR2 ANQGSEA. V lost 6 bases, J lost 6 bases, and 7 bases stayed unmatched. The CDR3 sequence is CSVPGQGLEQYF. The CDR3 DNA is TGCAGCGTACCCGGACAGGGACTCGAGCAGTACTTC.

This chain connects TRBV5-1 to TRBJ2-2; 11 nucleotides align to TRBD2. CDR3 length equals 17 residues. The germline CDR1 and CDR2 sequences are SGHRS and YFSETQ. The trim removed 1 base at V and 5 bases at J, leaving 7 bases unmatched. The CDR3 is CASSLLTSGSRTGELFF. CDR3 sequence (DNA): TGCGCCAGCAGCTTGCTCACTAGCGGGAGTCGGACCGGGGAGCTGTTTTTT.

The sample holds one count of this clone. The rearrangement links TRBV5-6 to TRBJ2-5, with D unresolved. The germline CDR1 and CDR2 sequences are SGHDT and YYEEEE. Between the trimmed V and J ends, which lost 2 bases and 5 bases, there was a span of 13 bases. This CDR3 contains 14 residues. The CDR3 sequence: CASSFRPWGETQYF. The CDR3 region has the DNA TGTGCCAGCAGCTTCCGACCCTGGGGTGAGACCCAGTACTTC.

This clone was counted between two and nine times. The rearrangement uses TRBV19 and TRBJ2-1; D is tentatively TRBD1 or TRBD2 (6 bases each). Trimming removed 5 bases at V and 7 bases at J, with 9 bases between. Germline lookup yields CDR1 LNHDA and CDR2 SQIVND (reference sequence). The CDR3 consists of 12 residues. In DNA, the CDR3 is TGTGCCAGTAGTCCGGGGGCGAATGAGCAGTTCTTC. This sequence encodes CASSPGANEQFF.

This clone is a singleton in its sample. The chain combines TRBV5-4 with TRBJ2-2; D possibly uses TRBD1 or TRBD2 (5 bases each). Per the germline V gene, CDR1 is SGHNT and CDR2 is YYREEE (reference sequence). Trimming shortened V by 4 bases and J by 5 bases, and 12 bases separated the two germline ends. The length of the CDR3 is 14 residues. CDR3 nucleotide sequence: TGTGCCAGCAGCCGCCTGGGACGGACCGGGGAGCTGTTTTTT. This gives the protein CASSRLGRTGELFF. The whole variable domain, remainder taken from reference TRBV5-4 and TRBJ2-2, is ETGVTQSPTHLIKTRGQQVTLRCSSQSGHNTVSWYQQALGQGPQFIFQYYREEENGRGNFPPRFSGLQFPNYSSELNVNALELDDSALYLCASSRLGRTGELFFGEGSRLTVL.

The CDR3 spells CASGLSSIEQFF. CDR3 nucleotides: TGTGCTAGTGGTTTGTCATCGATTGAGCAGTTCTTC. The chain combines TRBV12-5 with TRBJ2-1; no clear D. This CDR3 is 12 amino acids long. The germline V gene encodes CDR1 LGHNT and CDR2 FRNRAP. V lost 2 bases and J lost 9, with 8 bases in between.

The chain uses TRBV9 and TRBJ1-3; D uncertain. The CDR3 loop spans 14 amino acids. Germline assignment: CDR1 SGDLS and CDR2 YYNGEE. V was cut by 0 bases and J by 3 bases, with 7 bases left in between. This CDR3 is CASSVGRGGNTIYF. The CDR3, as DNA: TGTGCCAGCAGCGTAGGCAGAGGTGGAAACACCATATATTTT.

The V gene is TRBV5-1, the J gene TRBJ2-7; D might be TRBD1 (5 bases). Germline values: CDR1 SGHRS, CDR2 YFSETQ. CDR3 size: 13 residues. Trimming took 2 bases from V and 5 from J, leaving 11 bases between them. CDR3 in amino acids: CASSFTGIHEQYF. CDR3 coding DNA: TGCGCCAGCAGCTTTACAGGTATCCACGAGCAGTACTTC.

The DNA of the CDR3 is TGTGCCAGCTCACCAGGTGGCACAGATACGCAGTATTTT. Amino acid sequence: CASSPGGTDTQYF. The chain couples TRBV18 to TRBJ2-3; D unresolved. This CDR3 region has 13 residues. Germline V gene lookup returns CDR1 KGHSH and CDR2 LQKENI. V was pared by 2 bases and J by 1 base, with 4 bases between.

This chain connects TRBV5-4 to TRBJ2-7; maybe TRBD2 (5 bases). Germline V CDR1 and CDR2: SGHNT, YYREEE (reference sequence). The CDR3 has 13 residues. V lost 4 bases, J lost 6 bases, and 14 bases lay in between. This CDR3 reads CASSPGPAGEQYF. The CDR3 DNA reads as TGTGCCAGCAGCCCCGGGCCCGCGGGCGAGCAGTACTTC.

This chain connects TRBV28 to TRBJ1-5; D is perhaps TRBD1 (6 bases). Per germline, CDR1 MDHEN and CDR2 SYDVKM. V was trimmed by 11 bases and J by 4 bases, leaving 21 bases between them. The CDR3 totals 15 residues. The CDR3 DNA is TGTGCCGGGCAGGGCGGGGGGCGGTTGAATCAGCCCCAGCATTTT. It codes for CAGQGGGRLNQPQHF.

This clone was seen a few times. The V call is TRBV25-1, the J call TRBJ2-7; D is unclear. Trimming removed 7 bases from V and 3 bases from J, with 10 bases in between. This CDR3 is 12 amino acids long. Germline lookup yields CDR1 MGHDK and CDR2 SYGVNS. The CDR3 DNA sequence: TGTGCCAGCACCGGAGACCTCTACGAGCAGTACTTC. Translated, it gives CASTGDLYEQYF.

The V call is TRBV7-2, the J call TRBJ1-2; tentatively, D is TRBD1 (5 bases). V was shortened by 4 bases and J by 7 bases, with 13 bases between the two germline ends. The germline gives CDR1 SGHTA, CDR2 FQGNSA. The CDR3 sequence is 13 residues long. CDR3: CASSSRQFGGYTF. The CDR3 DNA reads TGTGCCAGCAGCTCCAGACAGTTTGGTGGCTACACCTTC.

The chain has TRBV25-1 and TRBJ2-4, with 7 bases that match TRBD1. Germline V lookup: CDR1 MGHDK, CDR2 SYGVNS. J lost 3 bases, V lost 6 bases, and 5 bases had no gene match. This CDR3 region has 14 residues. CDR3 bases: TGTGCCAGCAGGACCTCAGGGGGCAAAAACATTCAGTACTTC. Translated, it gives CASRTSGGKNIQYF.

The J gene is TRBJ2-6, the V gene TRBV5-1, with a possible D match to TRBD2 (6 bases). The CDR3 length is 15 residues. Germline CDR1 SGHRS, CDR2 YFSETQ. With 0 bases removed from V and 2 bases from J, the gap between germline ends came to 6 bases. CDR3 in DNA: TGCGCCAGCAGCTTGGGGGGGGCTGGGGCCAACGTCCTGACTTTC. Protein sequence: CASSLGGAGANVLTF.